The source of this T cell receptor beta chain is a study of human T cells and chemical hapten exposure. This clonotype was observed a few times. Its antigen is as yet unknown. CDR1 is SGHRS, CDR2 YFSETQ, per germline. This CDR3 has 16 amino acids. V trimming: 1 base; J trimming: 5 bases; junction bases outside the gene matches: 6. As to time point: pre-sensitization, week 0. The sample's treatment: therapeutic diphenylcyclopropenone sensitization with weekly scalp DPC. Sample donors consisted of patients with alopecia, aged 18 to 70 years, who were suitable for DPC. In the library, unique molecular identifiers were attached to individual cDNA molecules. Methods used by the authors: From about 22,000 to 700,000 TCRs were found per sample, with a median of about 100,000. TCRdb reprocessed the RACE reads via MiXCR and lists one record per CDR3 protein. Here the V and J calls rest on TCRdb's processing, not on the authors' analysis. The sample yields about 93,000 distinct CDR3 sequences, about 9% seen once.

Study results and limitations: Significantly greater numbers of large CDR3 similarity clusters came from expanded TCRs than from controls.

Material: whole blood, obtained in connection with sensitization to the hapten diphenylcyclopropenone (DPC). The chain carries TRBV5-1 and TRBJ2-7, with 13 bases fitting TRBD2. The sequence came from a man aged 40-49 years with alopecia areata. Some clones in this sample may be carry-over from other donors' samples. CDR3 bases: TGCGCCAGCAGCTTGAGGACTAGCGGGAGTTTCGACGAGCAGTACTTC. As protein: CASSLRTSGSFDEQYF. The variable domain in full, completed from reference TRBV5-1 and TRBJ2-7, reads KAGVTQTPRYLIKTRGQQVTLSCSPISGHRSVSWYQQTPGQGLQFLFEYFSETQRNKGNFPGRFSGRQFSNSRSEMNVSTLELGDSALYLCASSLRTSGSFDEQYFGPGTRLTVT.